These T cell receptor beta chains were read from a single sample in a study of identical twins. From the 5' RACE reads, TCRdb called clonotypes with MiXCR, one entry per CDR3 protein. The repertoire holds 1.5 million to 2 million distinct CDR3 sequences, more than 30% seen once, with less than 0.35% in the top ten. The material sequenced was cord blood. These TCRs come from a newborn girl in good health. CDR3s include the opening cysteine and the closing phenylalanine or tryptophan. The D gene is left open where the match is weak. Rows may omit the clone size; those that give it use once, few, many or a size class.

>TRBV7-9|TRBD2|-|TRBJ2-1
TGTGCCAGCAGCTTGGCGGGGGAGCTTGGTGAGCAGTTCTTC
CASSLAGELGEQFF
>TRBV5-1|TRBD1|-|TRBJ2-3
TGCGCCAGCAGCATCTATACAGGGGCAGATACGCAGTATTTT
CASSIYTGADTQYF
>TRBV7-9|TRBD1|-|TRBJ1-2
TGTGCCAGCAGCTTAGATACGACAGGGTATGGCTACACCTTC
CASSLDTTGYGYTF
>TRBV20-1|TRBD2|-|TRBJ2-1
TGCAGTGCTAGGATGGTTTGGACTAGCGGGGGCCATGAGCAGTTCTTC
CSARMVWTSGGHEQFF
>TRBV5-1|TRBD2|-|TRBJ2-3
TGCGCCAGCAGCCTCGGACTAGCGGGGTTCTCAGATACGCAGTATTTT
CASSLGLAGFSDTQYF
>TRBV14|-|-|TRBJ2-7
TGTGCCAGCAGCCCCCGGATTACCTACGAGCAGTACTTC
CASSPRITYEQYF
>TRBV9|TRBD2|once|TRBJ2-3
TGTGCCAGCAGCGCGGCACTAGCGGGGGGCGCAGATACGCAGTATTTT
CASSAALAGGADTQYF
>TRBV20-1|-|-|TRBJ2-7
TGCAGTGCTACAATCGGGATTGTGGGCTACGAGCAGTACTTC
CSATIGIVGYEQYF
>TRBV12-3/TRBV12-4|TRBD1|many|TRBJ2-7
TGTGCCAGCAGTTTTCCGGGACAGGGGACCTACGAGCAGTACTTC
CASSFPGQGTYEQYF
>TRBV10-3|TRBD1|many|TRBJ2-7
TGTGCCACTTGGACAGGGGGCTTCTACGAGCAGTACTTC
CATWTGGFYEQYF
>TRBV2|-|few|TRBJ2-3
TGTGCCAGCAGTGGGACAGAGATCACAGATACGCAGTATTTT
CASSGTEITDTQYF
>TRBV7-8|-|-|TRBJ1-6
TGTGCCAGCAGCTTAATCCCTCGGCCAGGGAGTAATTCACCCCTCCACTTT
CASSLIPRPGSNSPLHF
>TRBV6-1|-|once|TRBJ1-4
TGTGCCAGGGGGAGGGTGGGGACTAATGAAAAACTGTTTTTT
CARGRVGTNEKLFF
>TRBV6-1|TRBD1|-|TRBJ1-5
TGTGCCAGCAGTGAAGGGCCAGGGGGTTATCAGCCCCAGCATTTT
CASSEGPGGYQPQHF
>TRBV2|TRBD2|-|TRBJ2-5
TGTGCCAGCAGCGAACTGGGACTAGCGGGAAAGACCCAGTACTTC
CASSELGLAGKTQYF
>TRBV29-1|-|few|TRBJ2-5
TGCAGCGTTGGAAGGGGGTACGAGACCCAGTACTTC
CSVGRGYETQYF
>TRBV6-6|TRBD1|few|TRBJ1-5
TGTGCCAGCAGTCACCCGGGGACAGGGCAACAGCCCCAGCATTTT
CASSHPGTGQQPQHF
>TRBV2|-|few|TRBJ1-2
TGTGCCAGCAGTGGGGAGGGGCATGGCTACACCTTC
CASSGEGHGYTF
>TRBV7-2|TRBD1|-|TRBJ1-1
TGTGCCAGCAGCTTCCGGACAGGGTGGGCGAACACTGAAGCTTTCTTT
CASSFRTGWANTEAFF
>TRBV24-1|-|-|TRBJ1-2
TGTGCCACCAGTGATTACCAGGGTCATGGCTACACCTTC
CATSDYQGHGYTF